A single TCR beta chain is shown here with its context. The antigen remains undetermined. The V gene end was trimmed by 4 bases and the J gene end by 8 bases; junction bases not matched to a gene: 13. Per germline, CDR1 MGHRA and CDR2 YSYEKL. This CDR3 has 17 amino acids. Sequencing of TCR beta was undertaken in CD8+ and CD4+ T cells derived from blood. Control patients had untreated stable or active relapsing-remitting multiple sclerosis by revised McDonald criteria. This record belongs to a study of CD8 T cells in Susac syndrome. General observations from the study: As the study acknowledged, the number of individuals who were part of its TCR sequencing and HLA analysis was relatively small.

Reverse transcription of about 0.45 to 1 ug RNA was carried out with random hexamers. Multiplex immunoSEQ PCR targeted 54 Vbeta and 13 Jbeta TCR beta segments. TCRdb fed the immunoSEQ multiplex PCR reads into MiXCR, producing one record per CDR3 protein. This repertoire shows some 100,000 distinct CDR3 sequences, more than 85% found once; its top ten account for roughly 0.094%. J is TRBJ2-1 and V is TRBV4-1, with 11 bases that match TRBD2. The receptor was derived from a human donor with multiple sclerosis. The sample was CD4+ T cells from PBMCs. The CDR3 protein is CASSRSIAGGADHEQFF. In DNA form, the CDR3 reads TGCGCCAGCAGCCGATCAATAGCGGGGGGGGCCGACCATGAGCAGTTCTTC.